Presented here are 8 T cell receptor beta chains from one specimen sequenced in a study of lymphopenia after photon versus proton radiotherapy. Clones were sequenced by immunoSEQ multiplex PCR, and TCRdb holds only the in-frame ones, with some missing. This table holds 13,000 or so clones, around 92% found once. This material consisted of peripheral blood, taken from a patient treated with proton-based radiotherapy. The receptors shown here come from a man between 60 and 75 years old with pancreatic cancer.

This chain connects TRBV6-5 to TRBJ2-3; TRBD1 might be the D (5 bases). The CDR3 has 14 residues. V shed 5 bases and J shed 2 bases, with 11 bases lying between them. CDR1 MNHEY and CDR2 SVGAGI come from the germline V gene. The CDR3 DNA reads as TGTGCCAGCAGTCTAGGCAGGGACACAGATACGCAGTATTTT. Translating gives CASSLGRDTDTQYF.

The rearrangement joins TRBV11-3 to TRBJ1-4; D remains ambiguous. V was pared by 3 bases and J by 8 bases, with 10 bases between. This CDR3 is built from 13 residues. In germline, CDR1 is SGHNT, CDR2 YENEEA. CDR3 nucleotides: TGTGCCAGCAGCTTTAGCGGGGAGGAAAAACTGTTTTTT. Its protein product is CASSFSGEEKLFF.

The chain carries TRBV18 and TRBJ2-1; 9 nucleotides line up with TRBD2. Per germline, CDR1 KGHSH and CDR2 LQKENI. The CDR3 contains 13 residues. The ends lost 4 bases at V and 10 bases at J; junction bases unmatched: 5. CDR3 coding DNA: TGTGCCAGCTCACTCTTAGCGGGAGAAGAGCAGTTCTTC. Protein product: CASSLLAGEEQFF.

V usage is TRBV6-1 and J usage is TRBJ2-7; D is unclear. The length of the CDR3 is 16 residues. Germline V gives CDR1 MNHNS, CDR2 SASEGT. Trimming pared 3 bases from V and 2 bases from J, leaving 17 bases between. The CDR3 nucleotides are TGTGCCAGCAGTGACCCTTCTGGGTTTAGGGCCTACGAGCAGTACTTC. Translation: CASSDPSGFRAYEQYF.

The chain couples TRBV27 to TRBJ2-3; tentative D call: TRBD2 (6 bases). Germline V lookup: CDR1 MNHEY, CDR2 SMNVEV (reference sequence). The CDR3 is made up of 14 amino acids. The V and J ends lost 5 bases and 6 bases respectively, with 15 bases between them. This CDR3 is CASSPDSGWDTQYF. CDR3 nucleotides: TGTGCCAGCAGTCCTGATAGCGGTTGGGATACGCAGTATTTT.

This clone occurred once. The chain links TRBV28 to TRBJ1-2, with D uncertain. Trimming left V 4 bases short and J 5 bases short, with 11 bases between. In germline, CDR1 is MDHEN, CDR2 SYDVKM. This CDR3 comprises 13 residues. The CDR3 loop is CASSSGTFYGYTF. Written as DNA, the CDR3 is TGTGCCAGCAGTTCGGGAACCTTTTATGGCTACACCTTC.

CDR3 residues: CASNLGPLDGSGNTIYF. Here the CDR3 DNA reads TGTGCCAGCAACCTCGGACCACTTGACGGTTCTGGAAACACCATATATTTT. The chain employs TRBV28 and TRBJ1-3; D is ambiguous. Germline values: CDR1 MDHEN, CDR2 SYDVKM. The germline V and J ends were trimmed by 7 bases and 1 base, with 20 bases remaining between them. CDR3 size: 17 residues.

V gene TRBV18 combines with J gene TRBJ2-5; D tentatively fits TRBD1 or TRBD2 (5 bases each). Trimming took off 4 bases at V and 2 bases at J, with 14 bases between the two ends. Per germline, CDR1 KGHSH and CDR2 LQKENI. CDR3 length equals 15 residues. CDR3 nucleotides: TGTGCCAGCTCACGAGGGACCGGTACTCAAGAGACCCAGTACTTC. As protein: CASSRGTGTQETQYF.